Here is one TCR beta chain with its context. This clone has just a few counts. The specificity of this receptor is unknown. No base qualities exist here, and no much larger clone lies one base off it. In the germline V gene, CDR1 corresponds to MGHRA and CDR2 to YSYEKL. Cut back by 4 bases and 12 bases, the V and J ends lie 21 bases apart. Counted from cysteine to phenylalanine, this CDR3 has 14 amino acids. The entry retains the CDR3 DNA only, 42 bases that are in frame from base 1. The CDR3 regions of human TCRbeta chains were analyzed by immunosequencing. From the authors' description of their analysis: Repertoire TCRs were matched against a reference library of SARS-CoV-2-specific TCRs generated with the MIRA antigen-specificity platform. Breadth was defined as the fraction of unique TCRs that were SARS-CoV-2-associated. Depth was defined as the fraction of total T cells that were SARS-CoV-2-associated. Each spike-specific TCR was assigned to its reactive spike region and to a CD4 or CD8 class using the MIRA data. Log10-transformed breadth and depth values were compared by one-way ANOVA with Sidak's multiple comparisons tests. TCRdb carries this immuneACCESS record with in-frame sequences only. Its versions omit some clonotypes, under half of them owing to an unresolved V gene in the studies checked, with the rest unexplained. V, J and clone size are taken as reported in that table, and D and trimming were inferred from the DNA itself. The sample yields about 82,000 clones; about nine tenths were counted once. The biggest ten clones account for more than 15% of the sample.

The source of the sample is a study of T cell responses to AZD1222 COVID-19 vaccine (dated by TCRdb to about 2021). With respect to the entire study: TCR sequencing was performed for roughly 250 trial participants, of whom 200 to 220 were given two doses of AZD1222 and around 25 were given two doses of MenACWY control vaccine. Enrollment into the trials was organized by age into subgroups of 18-55, 56-69 and 70-plus years, and those subgroups contained roughly 140, 27 and 60 TCR-sequenced participants, respectively. Broad study findings and their caveats: Only five to seven AZD1222 recipients were SARS-CoV-2 seropositive at baseline, limiting conclusions about previously exposed vaccinees. Participants were mostly white British, with more females than males. The authors suggested clonal diversity may have been underestimated. Because no day 14 peak-response samples were available, repertoires were characterized only after the peak T cell response. A significant rise in spike-specific TCR breadth and depth was observed after two AZD1222 doses relative to day 0 and relative to MenACWY recipients. The vaccine-associated CD4 TCRs covered the entire spike protein, and the dominant responses fell in regions 160-218 and 743-854. The 56-69-year group was small, and its depth increase did not reach significance, likely because of low power. Epitopes outside the regions mutated in the B.1.351 and B.1.1.7 variants were reportedly recognized by nearly half of the unique spike-specific TCRs.

According to the study, the label for this sample's time point signals: about 28 days (+/-7) after the second vaccine dose. Because spike-specific TCR depth and breadth did not differ between the two schedules, AZD1222 recipients who got a second dose at roughly 4 weeks were pooled with those who got a second dose at roughly 12 weeks. Vaccinee samples were obtained from the UK trials COV001 and COV002, which included a single-blind randomized controlled phase 2/3 trial of AZD1222 (ChAdOx1 nCoV-19) in healthy adults. For TCRbeta chain sequencing, PBMC samples from trial participants were taken at day 0 and at day 28 after the second dose.

The rearranged chain carries TRBV4-1 and TRBJ1-1; there is no confident call for the D gene. This sample comprised peripheral blood, obtained 28 days after the second AZD1222 dose. This TCR was recovered from an adult who received the AZD1222 COVID-19 vaccine. The nucleotides read TGCGCCAGCAGCCCTACTCCAGATCCGAGGTCATCTTTCTTT. Translated, this gives CASSPTPDPRSSFF.